The subject of this entry is one TCR beta chain. The sample is drawn from a study of blood T cell repertoires in COVID-19. Trimming left V 0 bases short and J 5 bases short, with 18 bases between. The CDR3 extends over 16 amino acids. Per the germline V gene, CDR1 is SGDLS and CDR2 is YYNGEE. Measured with immunoSEQ multiplex PCR; TCRdb has only the in-frame clones, and not every one. The data show under 200,000 clones, with roughly 87% seen just once and around a fifth held by the top ten. This sequence joins TRBV9 and TRBJ2-7, with a weak D call TRBD2 (5 bases). Material: peripheral blood. The clonotype originates from a man aged 55-75 years with active or convalescent COVID-19. Written as DNA, the CDR3 is TGTGCCAGCAGCGTAGAAGGTCTGACAACCGGGGACGAGCAGTACTTC. Translated, it gives CASSVEGLTTGDEQYF. The full variable domain, completed using reference TRBV9 and TRBJ2-7, is DSGVTQTPKHLITATGQRVTLRCSPRSGDLSVYWYQQSLDQGLQFLIQYYNGEERAKGNILERFSAQQFPDLHSELNLSSLELGDSALYFCASSVEGLTTGDEQYFGPGTRLTVT.